A single sample gave rise to the 13 T cell receptor beta chains below, sequenced in a study of blood T cell repertoires in COVID-19. Profiling relied on immunoSEQ multiplex PCR, and the TCRdb table lists in-frame clones only, not all of them. The data show some 150,000 clones, roughly 84% seen once. Sequencing was done on a sample of peripheral blood. Receptor source: a human donor in a cohort sampled during active COVID-19.

The rearrangement links TRBV6-5 to TRBJ1-5, with D perhaps TRBD1 (5 bases). CDR3 size: 15 residues. Trimming removed 7 bases from V and 6 bases from J, with 19 bases in between. Germline lookup yields CDR1 MNHEY and CDR2 SVGAGI. This CDR3 is CASTRRATTPQPQHF. The CDR3 nucleotides are TGTGCCAGCACTCGCAGGGCAACAACTCCTCAGCCCCAGCATTTT.

This clone was observed a single time. The gene calls are TRBV24-1 and TRBJ2-3; 7 bases are shared with TRBD1. Trimming at V came to 3 bases and at J to 5 bases, leaving 13 bases not matched to a gene. This CDR3 contains 17 residues. Germline V gene data show CDR1 as KGHDR and CDR2 as SFDVKD. CDR3 coding DNA: TGTGCCACCAGTGATCCCGGCTTCGGACAGGCAAAAGATACGCAGTATTTT. Its protein is CATSDPGFGQAKDTQYF.

The chain carries TRBV3-1 (or the pseudogene TRBV3-2) and TRBJ2-4, with a weak D call TRBD2 (6 bases). From germline, CDR1 is LGHDT and CDR2 YNNKEL (reference sequence). Trimming pared 6 bases from V and 0 bases from J, leaving 6 bases between. The CDR3 extends over 13 amino acids. The CDR3 sequence is CASSSGAKNIQYF. In DNA form, the CDR3 reads TGTGCCAGCAGTAGCGGAGCCAAAAACATTCAGTACTTC.

The chain links TRBV28 to TRBJ1-2; D is possibly TRBD1 (5 bases). CDR1 is MDHEN, CDR2 SYDVKM, per germline. This CDR3 region has 13 residues. V lost 1 base and J lost 7, with 10 bases in between. The chain's CDR3 is CASSLSGDGGYTF. For the CDR3, the DNA is TGTGCCAGCAGTTTATCGGGGGACGGTGGCTACACCTTC.

In its sample, this clone was seen a few times. This chain links TRBV1 with TRBJ2-7; the table names TRBD2, a call not compared with the DNA. TRBV1 represents a pseudogene. The CDR3 covers 14 residues. CDR3 loop: CTSSQGSALPGQYV. The CDR3 nucleotides read TGCACCAGCAGCCAAGGGTCGGCACTTCCGGGGCAGTACGTC.

The V and J genes are TRBV5-1 and TRBJ1-6; maybe TRBD1 (6 bases). V was trimmed by 4 bases and J by 11 bases, leaving 22 bases between them. The CDR3 totals 16 residues. CDR1 SGHRS and CDR2 YFSETQ come from the germline V gene. The CDR3 here is CASSGGVGATVAPLHF. As DNA, the CDR3 is TGCGCCAGCAGCGGGGGCGTAGGGGCTACTGTAGCACCCCTCCACTTT.

The chain links TRBV12-3 or TRBV12-4 to TRBJ1-1; D perhaps matches TRBD1 (6 bases). Trimming removed 5 bases at V and 0 bases at J, with 7 bases between. The CDR3 is made up of 13 amino acids. CDR3 sequence reads: CASSDRMNTEAFF. The CDR3 DNA follows: TGTGCCAGCAGTGACAGGATGAACACTGAAGCTTTCTTT.

This chain links TRBV28 with TRBJ2-1; 8 nucleotides align to TRBD2. The CDR3 runs to 15 residues. Germline V lookup: CDR1 MDHEN, CDR2 SYDVKM. V shed 2 bases, J shed 2 bases, and the junction held 2 bases outside the gene matches. CDR3 residues: CASSLGGGPYNEQFF. CDR3 coding DNA: TGTGCCAGCAGTTTAGGCGGGGGGCCCTACAATGAGCAGTTCTTC.

This chain connects TRBV18 to TRBJ2-1; 7 bases line up with TRBD2. The CDR3 length is 16 residues. CDR1 and CDR2 (germline): KGHSH, LQKENI. Germline trimming cut 2 bases from V and 0 bases from J; bases unmatched to any gene: 4. The CDR3 nucleotides read TGTGCCAGCTCACCAGCTAGCGGAGGCTCCTACAATGAGCAGTTCTTC. This gives the protein CASSPASGGSYNEQFF.

V gene TRBV2 combines with J gene TRBJ2-5, with D possibly being TRBD1 (5 bases). In germline, CDR1 is SNHLY, CDR2 FYNNEI. The CDR3 spans 16 residues. V was pared by 3 bases and J by 5 bases, with 19 bases between. In nucleotides, the CDR3 is TGTGCCAGCAGTGAGGGTAGGACATATATGGATGAGACCCAGTACTTC. Translated: CASSEGRTYMDETQYF.

The J gene is TRBJ1-6, the V gene TRBV9; perhaps TRBD1 as D (6 bases). The CDR3 totals 16 residues. V was shortened by 3 bases and J by 9 bases, with 19 bases between the two germline ends. The germline gives CDR1 SGDLS, CDR2 YYNGEE. The CDR3 DNA is TGTGCCAGCAGCGAATCCAACAGGGTCGAGAGTTCACCCCTCCACTTT. This sequence encodes CASSESNRVESSPLHF.

The V call is TRBV28, the J call TRBJ1-1, with 7 positions matching TRBD1. The CDR3 covers 15 residues. Germline assignment: CDR1 MDHEN and CDR2 SYDVKM. V shed 7 bases and J 2 bases; nucleotides not matched to a gene: 10. CDR3 sequence reads: CASKLAGTANTEAFF. The DNA for the CDR3 is TGTGCCAGCAAGCTGGCCGGGACAGCAAACACTGAAGCTTTCTTT.

V usage is TRBV30 and J usage is TRBJ1-6, with 8 bases fitting TRBD1. The germline V gene has CDR1 GTSNPN and CDR2 SVGIG (reference sequence). The CDR3 covers 17 residues. V lost 3 bases to trimming and J lost 0 bases; unmatched junction nucleotides: 7. The CDR3 DNA reads as TGTGCCTGGAGCAGGGGGCGAACGAGCTCCTATAATTCACCCCTCCACTTT. This gives the protein CAWSRGRTSSYNSPLHF. Using reference TRBV30 and TRBJ1-6 for the parts outside the CDR3, the full variable domain is SQTIHQWPATLVQPVGSPLSLECTVEGTSNPNLYWYRQAAGRGLQLLFYSVGIGQISSEVPQNLSASRPQDRQFILSSKKLLLSDSGFYLCAWSRGRTSSYNSPLHFGNGTRLTVT.